These 25 T cell receptor beta chains share one sample of origin, sequenced in a study of cytomegalovirus exposure and HLA in healthy donors (dated by TCRdb to the late 2010s). To prepare the library, the immunoSEQ multiplex PCR assay was applied. TCRdb re-hosts the immuneACCESS table, in-frame sequences only. Its copies lack some clones; in the studies checked, an unresolved V gene accounts for under half of them, and the cause for the rest is not known. In this sample the table shows tens of thousands of clones, more than 75% of which occur a single time. Jointly, the top ten make up about 1% of the sample. Sequencing input: PBMCs. The receptors derive from a man between 18 and 35 years old in good health and CMV-seronegative.

The chain recombines TRBV7-2 with TRBJ2-5; possible D gene TRBD1, 6 bases. V was trimmed by 2 bases and J by 2 bases, leaving 15 bases between them. Germline values: CDR1 SGHTA, CDR2 FQGNSA. The CDR3 extends over 16 amino acids. The CDR3 nucleotides are TGTGCCAGCAGCTTAAGCTGGGGCAGGGGACAAGAGACCCAGTACTTC. Amino acid sequence: CASSLSWGRGQETQYF.

The CDR3 DNA sequence: TGTGCCAGCAGCCTGACAGGGGCTGGGCCCTCCGAGCAGTACTTC. Translation: CASSLTGAGPSEQYF. V and J are TRBV5-4 and TRBJ2-7; TRBD1 matches at 8 bases. V was pared by 4 bases and J by 6 bases, with 12 bases of the junction left unmatched. The CDR3 loop spans 15 amino acids. Germline CDR1 and CDR2: SGHNT and YYREEE (reference sequence).

The chain uses TRBV11-3 and TRBJ2-3, with TRBD2 as a possible D gene (6 bases). The CDR3 totals 14 residues. The germline gives CDR1 SGHNT, CDR2 YENEEA. Deletions cut 2 bases from V and 6 bases from J, with 12 bases between. The CDR3 spells CASSLTGAVDTQYF. CDR3 bases: TGTGCCAGCAGCTTAACGGGAGCGGTCGATACGCAGTATTTT.

The V and J genes are TRBV19 and TRBJ1-5; D is perhaps TRBD1 (5 bases). The germline gives CDR1 LNHDA, CDR2 SQIVND (reference sequence). The CDR3 spans 14 residues. Trimming pared 3 bases from V and 4 bases from J, leaving 10 bases between. The chain's CDR3 is CASSMGQENQPQHF. CDR3 DNA: TGTGCCAGTAGTATGGGGCAGGAAAATCAGCCCCAGCATTTT. Based on the CDR3 plus reference TRBV19 and TRBJ1-5, the full variable domain is DGGITQSPKYLFRKEGQNVTLSCEQNLNHDAMYWYRQDPGQGLRLIYYSQIVNDFQKGDIAEGYSVSREKKESFPLTVTSAQKNPTAFYLCASSMGQENQPQHFGDGTRLSIL.

The rearrangement uses TRBV11-3 and TRBJ1-1; 7 bases line up with TRBD1. Looked up from germline, CDR1 is SGHNT and CDR2 is YENEEA. V lost 7 bases and J lost 5; bases outside the gene matches: 7. CDR3 length: 13 residues. DNA of the CDR3: TGTGCCAGCACTGCCCCAGGGGGGACTGAAGCTTTCTTT. Protein sequence: CASTAPGGTEAFF.

The chain carries TRBV7-8 and TRBJ2-1; 7 nucleotides line up with TRBD2. In germline, CDR1 is SGHVS, CDR2 FQNEAQ. Losses at the gene ends were 1 base for V and 8 bases for J; bases not matched to a gene: 8. The CDR3 consists of 15 residues. CDR3 sequence (DNA): TGTGCCAGCAGCTTAGATCGCTTACTAGCGTATGAGCAGTTCTTC. Protein product: CASSLDRLLAYEQFF.

The chain recombines TRBV19 with TRBJ2-7; D is perhaps TRBD2 (6 bases). Looked up from germline, CDR1 is LNHDA and CDR2 is SQIVND (reference sequence). The V and J ends lost 1 base and 2 bases respectively, with 6 bases between them. This CDR3 is 13 amino acids long. CDR3 nucleotide sequence: TGTGCCAGTAGTATAGCGGGAGCCTACGAGCAGTACTTC. As protein: CASSIAGAYEQYF.

The rearrangement joins TRBV6-4 to TRBJ2-7; 8 bases align to TRBD1. The V gene end was trimmed by 4 bases and the J gene end by 3 bases; junction bases not matched to a gene: 8. The CDR3 spans 15 residues. The germline CDR1 and CDR2 sequences are MRHNA and SNTAGT. CDR3 in amino acids: CASSVEQGANYEQYF. CDR3 bases: TGTGCCAGCAGTGTAGAGCAGGGGGCGAACTACGAGCAGTACTTC.

This clone occurred once. One end of the junction does not line up with germline, which may come from a read error. J is TRBJ1-2 and V is TRBV29-1; possibly TRBD1 for D (6 bases). The CDR3 spans 13 residues. Per the germline V gene, CDR1 is SQVTM and CDR2 is ANQGSEA. The CDR3 is CSVEEQGRGGYTF. CDR3 sequence (DNA): TGCAGCGTAGAAGAACAGGGTCGTGGCGGCTACACCTTC.

The CDR3 reads CASSTGSGSYNEQFF. CDR3 nucleotide sequence: TGTGCCAGTAGTACCGGTAGCGGATCCTACAATGAGCAGTTCTTC. The chain combines TRBV19 with TRBJ2-1; weak D call: TRBD2 (6 bases). Germline V CDR1 and CDR2: LNHDA, SQIVND (reference sequence). The V and J ends lost 4 bases and 1 base respectively, with 11 bases between them. The CDR3 runs to 15 residues. The variable domain in full, completed from reference TRBV19 and TRBJ2-1, reads DGGITQSPKYLFRKEGQNVTLSCEQNLNHDAMYWYRQDPGQGLRLIYYSQIVNDFQKGDIAEGYSVSREKKESFPLTVTSAQKNPTAFYLCASSTGSGSYNEQFFGPGTRLTVL.

V is TRBV7-6 and J is TRBJ2-3, with 13 bases identical to TRBD2. The CDR3 spans 18 residues. Germline V gene lookup returns CDR1 SGHVS and CDR2 FNYEAQ. J was trimmed by 5 bases and V by 4 bases; bases with no gene match: 12. The CDR3 bases are TGTGCCAGCAGCTCAATAAACGGACTAGCGGGAGTTCTAGATACGCAGTATTTT. Protein: CASSSINGLAGVLDTQYF.

The rearrangement joins TRBV28 to TRBJ2-2; perhaps TRBD2 as D (6 bases). Trimming left V 8 bases short and J 4 bases short, with 8 bases between. The germline V gene has CDR1 MDHEN and CDR2 SYDVKM. The CDR3 consists of 12 residues. The CDR3 nucleotides read TGTGCCAGCGGCGGGGTCACCGGGGAGCTGTTTTTT. Translating gives CASGGVTGELFF.

V gene TRBV19 combines with J gene TRBJ2-7; perhaps TRBD1 as D (7 bases). Germline assignment: CDR1 LNHDA and CDR2 SQIVND (reference sequence). The CDR3 totals 16 residues. V lost 7 bases, J lost 2 bases, and 21 bases lay in between. Written as DNA, the CDR3 is TGTGCCAGTACCCCGGGTCGGGGGACAGAAGCCTACGAGCAGTACTTC. Amino acid sequence: CASTPGRGTEAYEQYF.

V usage is TRBV5-6 and J usage is TRBJ1-3; 7 bases map to TRBD1. The J segment lost 2 bases and the V segment lost 2 bases, leaving 7 bases of the junction unmatched. The CDR3 length is 16 residues. Germline V lookup: CDR1 SGHDT, CDR2 YYEEEE. The CDR3 reads CASSLPGTEPGNTIYF. The CDR3 DNA follows: TGTGCCAGCAGCTTACCCGGGACAGAACCTGGAAACACCATATATTTT. The entire variable domain, with the rest obtained from reference TRBV5-6 and TRBJ1-3, is as follows: DAGVTQSPTHLIKTRGQQVTLRCSPKSGHDTVSWYQQALGQGPQFIFQYYEEEERQRGNFPDRFSGHQFPNYSSELNVNALLLGDSALYLCASSLPGTEPGNTIYFGEGSWLTVV.

In regard to this clone: Distinct nucleotide sequences in the sample also encode this CDR3. CDR3 bases: TGTGCCAGCAGCGACAGAGTCTCCTCCTACGAGCAGTACTTC. It is translated as CASSDRVSSYEQYF. V gene TRBV2 combines with J gene TRBJ2-7; D is possibly TRBD1 (5 bases). V was cut by 6 bases and J by 0 bases, with 12 bases left in between. The CDR3 sequence is 14 residues long. Per the germline V gene, CDR1 is SNHLY and CDR2 is FYNNEI.

V usage is TRBV25-1 and J usage is TRBJ2-3, with 7 bases fitting TRBD1. The CDR3 has 14 residues. Germline CDR1 MGHDK, CDR2 SYGVNS. Trimming removed 6 bases from V and 4 bases from J; junction bases left unmatched: 7. The DNA for the CDR3 is TGTGCCAGCAGCAGGGACAGCGCGCCAGATACGCAGTATTTT. Its protein is CASSRDSAPDTQYF. The whole variable domain, remainder taken from reference TRBV25-1 and TRBJ2-3, is EADIYQTPRYLVIGTGKKITLECSQTMGHDKMYWYQQDPGMELHLIHYSYGVNSTEKGDLSSESTVSRIRTEHFPLTLESARPSHTSQYLCASSRDSAPDTQYFGPGTRLTVL.

J is TRBJ2-1 and V is TRBV7-6; 9 bases are shared with TRBD1. Germline V gene data show CDR1 as SGHVS and CDR2 as FNYEAQ. With 5 bases clipped from V and 0 bases from J, the junction kept 5 bases outside the gene matches. The CDR3 spans 16 residues. CDR3 protein: CASSAGQGSSYNEQFF. The CDR3 DNA is TGTGCCAGCAGCGCCGGACAGGGGAGCTCCTACAATGAGCAGTTCTTC.

This chain joins TRBV6-1 and TRBJ2-3; 10 bases are a match to TRBD2. Losses at the gene ends were 5 bases for V and 4 bases for J; bases not matched to a gene: 3. Germline CDR1 MNHNS, CDR2 SASEGT. This CDR3 has 14 residues. CDR3 nucleotide sequence: TGTGCCAGCAGTACTAGCGGGACCTCAGATACGCAGTATTTT. Its translation is CASSTSGTSDTQYF.

The rearrangement links TRBV7-9 to TRBJ2-2; no reliable D call. The germline V gene encodes CDR1 SEHNR and CDR2 FQNEAQ (reference sequence). V lost 5 bases, J lost 5 bases, and 18 bases lay in between. CDR3 length: 16 amino acids. CDR3 nucleotide sequence: TGTGCCAGCAGCCCCCCCGGAACCGCGAGGACCGGGGAGCTGTTTTTT. Amino acids: CASSPPGTARTGELFF.

The J gene is TRBJ2-3, the V gene TRBV19; possibly TRBD2 for D (6 bases). V was clipped by 6 bases and J by 4 bases, with 20 bases between them. Germline CDR1 LNHDA, CDR2 SQIVND (reference sequence). The CDR3 has 16 amino acids. The CDR3 coding sequence is TGTGCCAGTAGCCCCTCCCGGCGAGGCGGGGCAGATACGCAGTATTTT. Amino acid sequence: CASSPSRRGGADTQYF. Full variable domain (missing parts from reference TRBV19 and TRBJ2-3): DGGITQSPKYLFRKEGQNVTLSCEQNLNHDAMYWYRQDPGQGLRLIYYSQIVNDFQKGDIAEGYSVSREKKESFPLTVTSAQKNPTAFYLCASSPSRRGGADTQYFGPGTRLTVL.

V and J are TRBV18 and TRBJ2-3, with 11 bases that match TRBD2. V shed 4 bases, J shed 9 bases, and the junction held 12 bases outside the gene matches. The V gene's germline CDR1 is KGHSH and CDR2 LQKENI. The CDR3 contains 16 residues. This CDR3 reads CASSRPGLAETGTQYF. The CDR3 nucleotides read TGTGCCAGCTCACGTCCGGGACTAGCGGAAACCGGAACGCAGTATTTT.

The DNA of the CDR3 is TGCGCCAGCAGCTCAAGACTAGCTGGTAACGAGCAGTACTTC. Protein sequence: CASSSRLAGNEQYF. The chain recombines TRBV5-1 with TRBJ2-7, with TRBD2 matching over 7 bases. Germline CDR1 and CDR2: SGHRS and YFSETQ. V was pared by 3 bases and J by 5 bases, with 8 bases of the junction left unmatched. This CDR3 region has 14 residues.

The CDR3 DNA is TGCGCCAGCAGCCCCTACGGAGAAGCCGCGGAGCAGTTCTTC. Encoded protein: CASSPYGEAAEQFF. The V call is TRBV5-1, the J call TRBJ2-1; D gene ambiguous. The CDR3 covers 14 residues. V lost 4 bases and J lost 10, with 18 bases in between. Germline lookup yields CDR1 SGHRS and CDR2 YFSETQ.

The chain has TRBV10-3 and TRBJ2-6; D remains unclear. The germline V and J ends were trimmed by 2 bases and 7 bases, with 12 bases remaining between them. There are 15 residues in the CDR3. Germline V CDR1 and CDR2: ENHRY, SYGVKD. CDR3 sequence reads: CAISEADWRANVLTF. The DNA for the CDR3 is TGTGCCATCAGTGAGGCGGATTGGAGAGCCAACGTCCTGACTTTC.

The chain is built from TRBV5-6 and TRBJ2-1; a weak D match, TRBD2 (5 bases). The CDR3 loop spans 17 amino acids. Between the trimmed V and J ends, which lost 0 bases and 0 bases, there was a span of 13 bases. Germline lookup yields CDR1 SGHDT and CDR2 YYEEEE. The DNA of the CDR3 is TGTGCCAGCAGCTTGGTTTCTAGCTATAGCTCCTACAATGAGCAGTTCTTC. This encodes CASSLVSSYSSYNEQFF.